Listed below are T cell receptor beta chains from one sample, sequenced in a study of T cells in Graves' hyperthyroidism and ophthalmopathy. In TCRdb, the multiplex PCR reads were re-called with MiXCR into one record per CDR3 protein. The data contain 600,000 to 900,000 distinct CDR3 sequences, about 16% of them singletons. Sequencing was performed on blood. The origin of the receptors is a man aged 18 to 30 with Graves' hyperthyroidism. CDR3s include the opening cysteine and the closing phenylalanine or tryptophan. D genes are given only for firm matches. Clone size, where shown, is once, few, many, or a class for clones that have expanded.

TRBV6-6	-	TRBJ2-5	-	CASSYTGRETQYF	TGTGCCAGCAGTTACACAGGGAGAGAGACCCAGTACTTC
TRBV7-3	-	TRBJ2-7	-	CASSLRGGSQYEQYF	TGTGCCAGCAGCTTAAGGGGTGGGAGTCAATACGAGCAGTACTTC
TRBV12-3/TRBV12-4	TRBD2	TRBJ2-1	few	CASSFAASGPNEQFF	TGTGCCAGCAGTTTCGCGGCTAGCGGTCCCAATGAGCAGTTCTTC
TRBV20-1	-	TRBJ2-7	many	CSARTGAPYEQYF	TGCAGTGCTAGAACGGGGGCGCCTTACGAGCAGTACTTC
TRBV7-2	-	TRBJ2-7	many	CASSLDGMAIYEQYF	TGTGCCAGCAGCTTAGATGGGATGGCTATCTACGAGCAGTACTTC
TRBV3-2	-	TRBJ2-1	few	CASSPLRDPGQTEQFF	TGTGCCAGCAGCCCGCTGAGGGATCCGGGACAAACTGAGCAGTTCTTC
TRBV7-9	TRBD1	TRBJ2-5	few	CASSLGFGRGPEETQYF	TGTGCCAGCAGCTTAGGATTCGGCAGGGGGCCTGAAGAGACCCAGTACTTC
TRBV6-1	TRBD1	TRBJ1-1	many	CASRKYRGDTEAFF	TGTGCCAGCAGGAAATACAGGGGAGACACTGAAGCTTTCTTT
TRBV20-1	-	TRBJ2-3	-	CSAREDSTSTDTQYF	TGCAGTGCTAGAGAGGACAGCACTAGCACAGATACGCAGTATTTT
TRBV20-1	-	TRBJ2-3	-	CSASGGSRAGHSTDTQYF	TGCAGTGCCAGCGGCGGCAGCCGGGCCGGTCATAGCACAGATACGCAGTATTTT
TRBV6-1	TRBD1	TRBJ1-1	many	CASRFPSLDRVETEAFF	TGTGCCAGCAGATTCCCGAGCCTGGACAGGGTAGAGACTGAAGCTTTCTTT
TRBV7-2	-	TRBJ2-2	many	CASFSVVAGELFF	TGTGCCAGCTTTTCGGTGGTCGCCGGGGAGCTGTTTTTT
TRBV20-1	TRBD2	TRBJ2-7	-	CSADQGTSGRRYEQYF	TGCAGTGCCGACCAGGGGACTAGCGGGAGAAGATACGAGCAGTACTTC
TRBV12-3/TRBV12-4	-	TRBJ2-3	many	CASSTGRGDTQYF	TGTGCCAGCAGTACGGGACGGGGAGATACGCAGTATTTT
TRBV27	TRBD2	TRBJ2-4	-	CASSLSGSGIAKNIQYF	TGTGCCAGCAGTTTATCTGGTAGCGGGATAGCCAAAAACATTCAGTACTTC
TRBV7-2	-	TRBJ2-7	many	CASSLANRDDEQYF	TGTGCCAGCAGCTTAGCGAACAGGGACGACGAGCAGTACTTC
TRBV28	TRBD2	TRBJ2-1	-	CASIGDPGLAANEQFF	TGTGCCAGCATAGGGGACCCGGGACTAGCGGCCAATGAGCAGTTCTTC
TRBV18	TRBD1	TRBJ1-1	many	CASSSTPGGNTEAFF	TGTGCCAGCTCAAGTACTCCAGGGGGCAACACTGAAGCTTTCTTT
TRBV6-1	-	TRBJ1-1	-	CASRMIGKAFF	TGTGCCAGCAGAATGATCGGGAAAGCTTTCTTT
TRBV7-8	-	TRBJ1-2	many	CASSLVIRESYGYTF	TGTGCCAGCAGCTTAGTTATCAGGGAAAGCTATGGCTACACCTTC
TRBV28	-	TRBJ2-7	many	CASSLTGNEQYF	TGTGCCAGCAGTTTAACAGGGAACGAGCAGTACTTC
TRBV15	TRBD1	TRBJ2-7	-	CATSRTGMVYEQYF	TGTGCCACCAGCAGGACAGGGATGGTCTACGAGCAGTACTTC
TRBV20-1	-	TRBJ2-1	few	CSALEDEQFF	TGCAGTGCCTTAGAGGATGAGCAGTTCTTC
TRBV20-1	TRBD1	TRBJ1-2	-	CSALDRGGYGYTF	TGCAGTGCTCTAGACAGGGGTGGCTATGGCTACACCTTC
TRBV12-3/TRBV12-4	TRBD1	TRBJ2-4	many	CASSPWTGGRVAKNIQYF	TGTGCCAGCAGTCCTTGGACAGGGGGCAGAGTGGCCAAAAACATTCAGTACTTC
TRBV10-3	TRBD2	TRBJ2-3	-	CAITGGRGTDTQYF	TGTGCCATCACAGGCGGGAGGGGAACAGATACGCAGTATTTT